These 20 T cell receptor beta chains share one sample of origin, sequenced in a study of T cell responses to AZD1222 COVID-19 vaccine. Only in-frame clones appear in the TCRdb table, and some are missing; sequencing was by immunoSEQ multiplex PCR. The sample holds about 160,000 clones, about nine tenths seen once. The sequenced sample was peripheral blood, obtained on day 0 of AZD1222 vaccination. These receptors were obtained from an adult in good health.

J is TRBJ2-1 and V is TRBV9, with a weak D call TRBD1 (5 bases). Germline V lookup: CDR1 SGDLS, CDR2 YYNGEE. The CDR3 is made up of 15 amino acids. The V end lost 0 bases, the J end lost 0 bases, and 7 bases lay between the germline ends. In nucleotides, the CDR3 is TGTGCCAGCAGCGTAGACGACAGCTCCTACAATGAGCAGTTCTTC. Encoded protein: CASSVDDSSYNEQFF.

CDR3 in DNA: TGTGCCAGCAGTTATTCCGGGACTCCATCCTACGAGCAGTACTTC. Its protein is CASSYSGTPSYEQYF. The V gene is TRBV6-5, the J gene TRBJ2-7; a weak D match, TRBD2 (6 bases). The germline CDR1 and CDR2 sequences are MNHEY and SVGAGI. This CDR3 contains 15 residues. Trimming cost V 3 bases and J 1 base, with 13 bases left between them.

The chain employs TRBV11-3 and TRBJ1-6, with D possibly matching TRBD1 (5 bases). V lost 3 bases and J 7 bases, leaving 10 bases between the germline ends. This CDR3 contains 14 residues. The germline gives CDR1 SGHNT, CDR2 YENEEA. DNA for the CDR3: TGTGCCAGCAGCTTCGCGGCAGGGAATTCACCCCTCCACTTT. This encodes CASSFAAGNSPLHF.

The V and J genes are TRBV5-4 and TRBJ1-1, with TRBD1 as a possible D gene (5 bases). The CDR3 totals 14 residues. V dropped 1 base and J dropped 4 bases, with 11 bases sitting between them. Germline V gene data show CDR1 as SGHNT and CDR2 as YYREEE (reference sequence). As DNA, the CDR3 is TGTGCCAGCAGCTTGCAGGGCTGGAGCACTGAAGCTTTCTTT. Its translation is CASSLQGWSTEAFF. Combining the CDR3 with reference TRBV5-4 and TRBJ1-1 gives the whole variable domain ETGVTQSPTHLIKTRGQQVTLRCSSQSGHNTVSWYQQALGQGPQFIFQYYREEENGRGNFPPRFSGLQFPNYSSELNVNALELDDSALYLCASSLQGWSTEAFFGQGTRLTVV.

The chain has TRBV10-2 and TRBJ1-5; D is undetermined. V lost 3 bases to trimming and J lost 5 bases, with 14 bases between them. In germline, CDR1 is WSHSY, CDR2 SAAADI. The CDR3 is 15 amino acids. The CDR3 nucleotides are TGCGCCAGCAGTGAATCATCCGGGTTTTATCAGCCCCAGCATTTT. Translating gives CASSESSGFYQPQHF.

V gene TRBV28 combines with J gene TRBJ1-5; 7 positions match TRBD1. The V and J ends lost 6 bases and 4 bases, in that order; junction bases with no gene match: 6. The CDR3 extends over 14 amino acids. Germline CDR1 MDHEN, CDR2 SYDVKM. The DNA of the CDR3 is TGTGCCAGCAGCTCGGGACAGCGTAATCAGCCCCAGCATTTT. Its translation: CASSSGQRNQPQHF. The entire variable domain, with the rest obtained from reference TRBV28 and TRBJ1-5, is as follows: DVKVTQSSRYLVKRTGEKVFLECVQDMDHENMFWYRQDPGLGLRLIYFSYDVKMKEKGDIPEGYSVSREKKERFSLILESASTNQTSMYLCASSSGQRNQPQHFGDGTRLSIL.

This sequence joins TRBV29-1 and TRBJ2-7, with D possibly called TRBD1 or TRBD2 (6 bases each). This CDR3 has 14 residues. Germline CDR1 and CDR2: SQVTM and ANQGSEA. V lost 5 bases to trimming and J lost 3 bases, with 17 bases between them. The CDR3 protein is CSVLWGAPLYEQYF. The CDR3 DNA is TGCAGCGTTTTGTGGGGGGCCCCCCTCTACGAGCAGTACTTC.

The chain couples TRBV19 to TRBJ2-5, with a possible D match to TRBD2 (7 bases). The germline V gene has CDR1 LNHDA and CDR2 SQIVND (reference sequence). There are 14 residues in the CDR3. V was clipped by 5 bases and J by 5 bases, with 15 bases between them. The CDR3 protein is CASSWRAGAETQYF. In DNA, the CDR3 is TGTGCCAGTAGTTGGCGGGCGGGGGCGGAGACCCAGTACTTC. Variable domain in full (rest from reference TRBV19 and TRBJ2-5): DGGITQSPKYLFRKEGQNVTLSCEQNLNHDAMYWYRQDPGQGLRLIYYSQIVNDFQKGDIAEGYSVSREKKESFPLTVTSAQKNPTAFYLCASSWRAGAETQYFGPGTRLLVL.

The V gene is TRBV28, the J gene TRBJ1-4; 8 bases fit TRBD1. The ends lost 6 bases at V and 8 bases at J; junction bases unmatched: 5. CDR1 is MDHEN and CDR2 is SYDVKM in the germline V gene. This CDR3 is built from 13 residues. In nucleotides, the CDR3 is TGTGCCAGCAGAGGACAGGGACCAGAAAAACTGTTTTTT. Translating it yields CASRGQGPEKLFF.

The CDR3 bases are TGTGCCAGCACCAAGGGACAGGGGAACACAGATACGCAGTATTTT. Translation: CASTKGQGNTDTQYF. The J gene is TRBJ2-3, the V gene TRBV6-5; 10 nucleotides match TRBD1. The length of the CDR3 is 15 residues. The V gene's germline CDR1 is MNHEY and CDR2 SVGAGI. The V gene end was trimmed by 7 bases and the J gene end by 2 bases; junction bases not matched to a gene: 6.

In its sample, this clone was seen once. Here the CDR3 reads CATSRDGGTGLWMQPQHF. CDR3 nucleotides: TGTGCCACCAGCAGAGATGGAGGGACAGGGCTTTGGATGCAGCCCCAGCATTTT. This chain connects TRBV15 to TRBJ1-5; TRBD1 matches at 9 bases. Germline lookup yields CDR1 LNHNV and CDR2 YYDKDF (reference sequence). V trimming: 0 bases; J trimming: 7 bases; junction bases outside the gene matches: 13. The CDR3 is 18 residues long.

The chain links TRBV4-1 to TRBJ2-7; D is unclear. CDR1 MGHRA and CDR2 YSYEKL come from the germline V gene. This CDR3 has 15 amino acids. V lost 0 bases and J lost 2, with 11 bases in between. The CDR3 DNA reads as TGCGCCAGCAGCCAAGAAACCCTCCTGGCCTACGAGCAGTACTTC. It is translated as CASSQETLLAYEQYF.

The chain recombines TRBV7-9 with TRBJ1-6; 9 nucleotides agree with TRBD1. The V gene end was trimmed by 5 bases and the J gene end by 2 bases; junction bases not matched to a gene: 4. Germline values: CDR1 SEHNR, CDR2 FQNEAQ (reference sequence). This CDR3 contains 16 residues. In DNA form, the CDR3 reads TGTGCCAGCAGCCTAGACAGGGGGACCTATAATTCACCCCTCCACTTT. It encodes CASSLDRGTYNSPLHF.

The chain recombines TRBV7-2 with TRBJ2-5, with 14 bases identical to TRBD2. V shed 0 bases, J shed 4 bases, and the junction held 4 bases outside the gene matches. The CDR3 is made up of 17 amino acids. CDR1 SGHTA and CDR2 FQGNSA come from the germline V gene. The CDR3, as DNA: TGTGCCAGCAGCTTAGCCGGACTAGCGGGGGGAAGAGAGACCCAGTACTTC. Its protein is CASSLAGLAGGRETQYF. Combining the CDR3 with reference TRBV7-2 and TRBJ2-5 gives the whole variable domain GAGVSQSPSNKVTEKGKDVELRCDPISGHTALYWYRQSLGQGLEFLIYFQGNSAPDKSGLPSDRFSAERTGGSVSTLTIQRTQQEDSAVYLCASSLAGLAGGRETQYFGPGTRLLVL.

The J gene is TRBJ1-1, the V gene TRBV4-1; D not certain. The CDR3 spans 14 residues. The V gene's germline CDR1 is MGHRA and CDR2 YSYEKL. V lost 0 bases and J lost 6, with 11 bases in between. The CDR3 coding sequence is TGCGCCAGCAGCCAAGACCGAGGGAGGGCTGAAGCTTTCTTT. Amino acids: CASSQDRGRAEAFF.

Only one count was recorded for this clone. This chain joins TRBV29-1 and TRBJ2-5; 8 bases match TRBD2. CDR1 is SQVTM and CDR2 is ANQGSEA in the germline V gene. The CDR3 has 12 amino acids. V shed 6 bases and J 3 bases; nucleotides not matched to a gene: 3. The CDR3 sequence is CSVLTSEETQYF. CDR3 sequence (DNA): TGCAGCGTCCTGACTAGCGAAGAGACCCAGTACTTC.

The chain carries TRBV5-1 and TRBJ2-7; a weak D match, TRBD1 (5 bases). CDR3 length: 15 amino acids. The V and J ends lost 4 bases and 3 bases respectively, with 17 bases between them. From germline, CDR1 is SGHRS and CDR2 YFSETQ. Written as DNA, the CDR3 is TGCGCCAGCAGCCCCGATGGCATAGGGGACTACGAGCAGTACTTC. Its translation is CASSPDGIGDYEQYF. Together with reference TRBV5-1 and TRBJ2-7, the CDR3 gives the full variable domain: KAGVTQTPRYLIKTRGQQVTLSCSPISGHRSVSWYQQTPGQGLQFLFEYFSETQRNKGNFPGRFSGRQFSNSRSEMNVSTLELGDSALYLCASSPDGIGDYEQYFGPGTRLTVT.

On this clone: The junction departs from the called germline gene at one end, perhaps through a read error. The V gene is TRBV19, the J gene TRBJ1-2; D ambiguous. Germline CDR1 LNHDA, CDR2 SQIVND (reference sequence). This CDR3 comprises 10 residues. The CDR3, as DNA: TGTGCCAGTAGTATAGGAAGCCCCTCCTTC. Protein product: CASSIGSPSF.

J is TRBJ1-1 and V is TRBV11-2, with TRBD1 as a possible D gene (6 bases). V was pared by 4 bases and J by 2 bases, with 14 bases between. Germline-derived CDR1 and CDR2 are SGHAT and FQNNGV. The CDR3 has 15 residues. CDR3 loop: CASSSAGTLNTEAFF. The DNA of the CDR3 is TGTGCCAGCAGCTCCGCCGGGACACTAAACACTGAAGCTTTCTTT.

The chain couples TRBV7-9 to TRBJ1-2; TRBD1 is a possible D gene (6 bases). The ends were cut back, 5 bases at V and 1 base at J, with 17 bases in the middle. Looked up from germline, CDR1 is SEHNR and CDR2 is FQNEAQ (reference sequence). The CDR3 loop spans 16 amino acids. CDR3: CASSPQDRRRNYGYTF. For the CDR3, the DNA is TGTGCCAGCAGCCCACAAGACAGGCGCCGTAACTATGGCTACACCTTC. Supplemented by reference TRBV7-9 and TRBJ1-2, the full variable domain reads DTGVSQNPRHKITKRGQNVTFRCDPISEHNRLYWYRQTLGQGPEFLTYFQNEAQLEKSRLLSDRFSAERPKGSFSTLEIQRTEQGDSAMYLCASSPQDRRRNYGYTFGSGTRLTVV.